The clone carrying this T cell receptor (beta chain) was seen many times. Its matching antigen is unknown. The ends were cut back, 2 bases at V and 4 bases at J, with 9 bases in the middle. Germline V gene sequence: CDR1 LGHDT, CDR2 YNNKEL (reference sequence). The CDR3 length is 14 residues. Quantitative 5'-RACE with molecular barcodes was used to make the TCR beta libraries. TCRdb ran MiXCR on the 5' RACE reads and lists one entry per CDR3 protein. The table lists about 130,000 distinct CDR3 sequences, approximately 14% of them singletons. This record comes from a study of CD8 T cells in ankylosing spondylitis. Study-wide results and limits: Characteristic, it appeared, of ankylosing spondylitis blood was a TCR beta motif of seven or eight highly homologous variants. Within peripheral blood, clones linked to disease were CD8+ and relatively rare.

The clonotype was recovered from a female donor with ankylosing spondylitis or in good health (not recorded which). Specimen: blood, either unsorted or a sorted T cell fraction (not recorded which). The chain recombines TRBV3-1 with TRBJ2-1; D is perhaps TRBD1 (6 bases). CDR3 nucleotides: TGTGCCAGCAGCCAAAGGGGGATATACAATGAGCAGTTCTTC. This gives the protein CASSQRGIYNEQFF.